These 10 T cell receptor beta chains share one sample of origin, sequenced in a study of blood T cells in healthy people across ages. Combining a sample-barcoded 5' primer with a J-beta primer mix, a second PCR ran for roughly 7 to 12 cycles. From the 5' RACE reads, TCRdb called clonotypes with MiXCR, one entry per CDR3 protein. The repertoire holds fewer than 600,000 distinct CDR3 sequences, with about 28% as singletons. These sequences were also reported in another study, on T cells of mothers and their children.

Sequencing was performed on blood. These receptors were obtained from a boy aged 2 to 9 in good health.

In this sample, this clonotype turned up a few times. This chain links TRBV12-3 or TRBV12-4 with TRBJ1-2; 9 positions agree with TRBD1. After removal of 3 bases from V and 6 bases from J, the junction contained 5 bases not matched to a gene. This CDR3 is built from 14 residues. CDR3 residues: CASSFLTGGNGYTF. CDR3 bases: TGTGCCAGCAGTTTTCTGACAGGGGGTAATGGCTACACCTTC.

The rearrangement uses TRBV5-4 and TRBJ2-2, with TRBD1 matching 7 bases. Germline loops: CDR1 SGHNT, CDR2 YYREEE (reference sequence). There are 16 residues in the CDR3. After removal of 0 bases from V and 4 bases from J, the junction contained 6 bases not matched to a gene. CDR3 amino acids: CASSLVGGAGTGELFF. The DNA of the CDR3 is TGTGCCAGCAGCTTGGTAGGGGGCGCTGGCACCGGGGAGCTGTTTTTT.

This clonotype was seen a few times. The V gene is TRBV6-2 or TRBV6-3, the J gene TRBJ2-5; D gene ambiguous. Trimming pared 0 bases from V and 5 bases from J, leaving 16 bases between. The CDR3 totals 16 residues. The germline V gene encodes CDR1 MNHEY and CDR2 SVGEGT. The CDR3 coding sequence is TGTGCCAGCAGTTACTCGAAGGTTGGATTAAGCGAGACCCAGTACTTC. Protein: CASSYSKVGLSETQYF.

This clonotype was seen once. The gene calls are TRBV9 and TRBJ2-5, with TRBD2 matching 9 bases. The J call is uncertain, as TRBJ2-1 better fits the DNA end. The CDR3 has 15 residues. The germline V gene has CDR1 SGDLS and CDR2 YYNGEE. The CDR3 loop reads CASSVEGTSIHEQFF. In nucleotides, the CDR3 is TGTGCCAGCAGCGTAGAGGGGACTAGCATCCATGAGCAGTTCTTC.

The CDR3 reads CASSQWDFGTYEQYF. CDR3 nucleotides: TGTGCCAGCAGCCAGTGGGACTTTGGGACCTACGAGCAGTACTTC. The rearrangement uses TRBV14 and TRBJ2-7; possibly TRBD2 for D (6 bases). V was shortened by 3 bases and J by 2 bases, with 14 bases between the two germline ends. The CDR3 runs 15 residues. CDR1 and CDR2 from the germline V gene are SGHDN and FVKESK.

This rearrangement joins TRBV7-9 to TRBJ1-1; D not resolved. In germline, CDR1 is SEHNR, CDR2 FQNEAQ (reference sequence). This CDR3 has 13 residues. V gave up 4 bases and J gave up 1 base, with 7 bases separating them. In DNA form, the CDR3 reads TGTGCCAGCAGCTCCGAGAAGAACACTGAAGCTTTCTTT. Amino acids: CASSSEKNTEAFF.

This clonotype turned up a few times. CDR3 in amino acids: CASGTAELYGYTF. In DNA, the CDR3 is TGTGCCAGTGGGACCGCCGAACTCTATGGCTACACCTTC. The chain links TRBV27 to TRBJ1-2; a possible D gene is TRBD1 (5 bases). Trimming took off 9 bases at V and 4 bases at J, with 15 bases between the two ends. Germline assignment: CDR1 MNHEY and CDR2 SMNVEV (reference sequence). The CDR3 contains 13 residues.

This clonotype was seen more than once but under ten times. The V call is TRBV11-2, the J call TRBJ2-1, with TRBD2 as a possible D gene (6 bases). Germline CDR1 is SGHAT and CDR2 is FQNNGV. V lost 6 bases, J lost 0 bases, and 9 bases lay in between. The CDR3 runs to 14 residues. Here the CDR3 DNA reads TGTGCCAGCAGGGTTAGCGGCTCCTACAATGAGCAGTTCTTC. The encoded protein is CASRVSGSYNEQFF.

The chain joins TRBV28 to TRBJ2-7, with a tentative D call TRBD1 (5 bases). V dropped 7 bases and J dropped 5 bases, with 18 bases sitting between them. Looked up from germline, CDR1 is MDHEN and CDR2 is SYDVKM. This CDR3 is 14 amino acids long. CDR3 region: CASMVRGAADEQYF. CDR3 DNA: TGTGCCAGCATGGTAAGGGGTGCAGCCGACGAGCAGTACTTC.

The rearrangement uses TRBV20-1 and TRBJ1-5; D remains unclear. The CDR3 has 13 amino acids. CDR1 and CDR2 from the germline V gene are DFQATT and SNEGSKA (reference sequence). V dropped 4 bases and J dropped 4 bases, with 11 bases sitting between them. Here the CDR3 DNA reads TGCAGTGCTATGTACAAGACAAATCAGCCCCAGCATTTT. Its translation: CSAMYKTNQPQHF.